These 15 T cell receptor beta chains originate from one sample sequenced in a study of read filtering for tumor transcriptome and immune sequencing. From 300 to 400 ng of RNA, a library with molecular barcoded alpha/delta and beta/gamma adaptors was made. TCRdb ran MiXCR on the reads and lists one entry per CDR3 protein. The sample consists of roughly 130,000 distinct CDR3 sequences, approximately 12% of them appearing once. Sequences were obtained from a population of CD138-negative cells sorted from bone marrow. Receptors were obtained from a donor aged 40 or over with multiple myeloma.

This clonotype was seen repeatedly, ten times or more. The CDR3 reads CASSQLDLIRSYEQYF. The CDR3 region has the DNA TGCGCCAGCAGCCAACTCGATTTAATCCGCTCCTACGAGCAGTACTTC. The chain recombines TRBV4-1 with TRBJ2-7; D call uncertain. Germline lookup yields CDR1 MGHRA and CDR2 YSYEKL. Trimming shortened V by 2 bases and J by 0 bases, and 14 bases separated the two germline ends. The CDR3 has 16 amino acids.

This clonotype was detected many times. The chain employs TRBV20-1 and TRBJ1-2, with a possible D match to TRBD1 (5 bases). Trimming took 0 bases from V and 7 from J, leaving 15 bases between them. Looked up from germline, CDR1 is DFQATT and CDR2 is SNEGSKA (reference sequence). This CDR3 region has 14 residues. CDR3 nucleotides: TGCAGTGCTAGAGAGCCCACAGGCGTCGCTGGCTACACCTTC. Translated: CSAREPTGVAGYTF.

This clonotype was seen at least ten times. The gene calls are TRBV28 and TRBJ2-2; 7 bases line up with TRBD1. The CDR3 consists of 14 residues. Trimming removed 7 bases from V and 4 bases from J; junction bases left unmatched: 6. CDR1 and CDR2 (germline): MDHEN, SYDVKM. The CDR3 loop is CASNSGGFTGELFF. DNA of the CDR3: TGTGCCAGCAACTCAGGGGGTTTCACCGGGGAGCTGTTTTTT.

This clonotype was observed at least ten times. The J gene is TRBJ1-1, the V gene TRBV21-1. TRBV21-1 is deemed a pseudogene. The CDR3 is 14 amino acids. The CDR3 loop is CASSKEEENTEAFF. The CDR3 bases are TGTGCCAGCAGCAAAGAAGAGGAGAACACTGAAGCTTTCTTT.

At least ten counts were recorded for this clonotype. CDR3 nucleotides: TGTGCCAGCTCACCTTCAGAAACCGGGGAGCTGTTTTTT. It specifies CASSPSETGELFF. The chain is built from TRBV18 and TRBJ2-2, with no clear D. The CDR3 extends over 13 amino acids. Looked up from germline, CDR1 is KGHSH and CDR2 is LQKENI. V was shortened by 3 bases and J by 5 bases, with 7 bases between the two germline ends.

The sample holds many counts of this clonotype. J is TRBJ2-1 and V is TRBV7-9, with TRBD2 identical over 14 bases. The CDR3 spans 18 residues. V gave up 5 bases and J gave up 8 bases; unmatched junction bases: 14. Per the germline V gene, CDR1 is SEHNR and CDR2 is FQNEAQ (reference sequence). CDR3 in DNA: TGTGCCAGCAGCGGAACCGGGACTAGCGGGAGTTTTCTCTATGAGCAGTTCTTC. Its translation: CASSGTGTSGSFLYEQFF. Based on the CDR3 plus reference TRBV7-9 and TRBJ2-1, the full variable domain is DTGVSQNPRHKITKRGQNVTFRCDPISEHNRLYWYRQTLGQGPEFLTYFQNEAQLEKSRLLSDRFSAERPKGSFSTLEIQRTEQGDSAMYLCASSGTGTSGSFLYEQFFGPGTRLTVL.

This clonotype was recorded many times. This chain uses TRBV7-8 with TRBJ1-2; D gene uncertain. This CDR3 comprises 15 residues. The germline V and J ends were trimmed by 3 bases and 0 bases, with 11 bases remaining between them. Germline V CDR1 and CDR2: SGHVS, FQNEAQ. CDR3 sequence: CASSLDTGANYGYTF. CDR3 nucleotides: TGTGCCAGCAGCTTGGATACTGGGGCTAACTATGGCTACACCTTC.

The chain combines TRBV20-1 with TRBJ1-5, with D uncertain. The CDR3 covers 16 residues. Germline V gene data show CDR1 as DFQATT and CDR2 as SNEGSKA (reference sequence). The germline V and J ends were trimmed by 0 bases and 2 bases, with 14 bases remaining between them. The CDR3 here is CSARDPWVRGNQPQHF. The CDR3 region has the DNA TGCAGTGCTAGAGACCCCTGGGTTCGAGGCAATCAGCCCCAGCATTTT.

This clonotype was seen ten or more times. The rearrangement uses TRBV5-5 and TRBJ1-1, with D possibly TRBD1 on 5 matching bases. Germline CDR1 SGHKS, CDR2 YYEKEE (reference sequence). Trimming stripped 0 bases from V and 6 bases from J, with 15 bases between. The CDR3 runs to 15 residues. For the CDR3, the DNA is TGTGCCAGCAGCTTGGGGATCCGGGGACCATCTGAAGCTTTCTTT. This sequence encodes CASSLGIRGPSEAFF.

This clonotype was detected many times. The J gene is TRBJ2-3, the V gene TRBV20-1; 11 bases are a match to TRBD2. With 0 bases clipped from V and 6 bases from J, the junction kept 5 bases outside the gene matches. The CDR3 has 15 residues. Per germline, CDR1 DFQATT and CDR2 SNEGSKA (reference sequence). The CDR3 DNA reads TGCAGTGCTAGAGACCTAGCGGGGGGCCGGGATACGCAGTATTTT. Its protein product is CSARDLAGGRDTQYF.

This clonotype has at least ten counts. The chain employs TRBV29-1 and TRBJ2-1; 9 bases line up with TRBD1. J was trimmed by 2 bases and V by 6 bases; bases with no gene match: 8. The CDR3 runs to 15 residues. Germline V gives CDR1 SQVTM, CDR2 ANQGSEA. CDR3 loop: CSVRLGQGPYNEQFF. The CDR3 region has the DNA TGCAGCGTGAGATTGGGACAGGGTCCCTACAATGAGCAGTTCTTC.

Many counts were recorded for this clonotype. The rearrangement uses TRBV29-1 and TRBJ2-5; D is unresolved. Germline CDR1 reads SQVTM; CDR2 reads ANQGSEA. Trimming removed 7 bases from V and 0 bases from J, with 9 bases in between. CDR3 length equals 12 residues. The CDR3 region is CSAADYQETQYF. For the CDR3, the DNA is TGCAGCGCCGCCGACTACCAAGAGACCCAGTACTTC.

This clonotype was detected a few times. This chain uses TRBV7-2 with TRBJ2-3; D is unresolved. Germline loops: CDR1 SGHTA, CDR2 FQGNSA. Trimming removed 3 bases at V and 5 bases at J, with 9 bases between. CDR3 length equals 13 residues. CDR3: CASSFSVRDTQYF. CDR3 nucleotides: TGTGCCAGCAGCTTCTCCGTTCGAGATACGCAGTATTTT.

This clonotype was seen many times. The V and J genes are TRBV29-1 and TRBJ2-7; 9 positions agree with TRBD2. The CDR3 has 14 amino acids. The J segment lost 0 bases and the V segment lost 6 bases, leaving 6 bases of the junction unmatched. The germline gives CDR1 SQVTM, CDR2 ANQGSEA. CDR3 residues: CSVGGGGVSYEQYF. In DNA, the CDR3 is TGCAGCGTCGGCGGCGGGGGGGTCTCCTACGAGCAGTACTTC.

CDR3 DNA sequence: TGTGCCAGCAGCTTTACACTAGCGGGTACCTACGAGCAGTACTTC. Protein product: CASSFTLAGTYEQYF. The chain is built from TRBV11-2 and TRBJ2-7; 9 bases map to TRBD2. V lost 3 bases, J lost 2 bases, and 5 bases stayed unmatched. Germline-derived CDR1 and CDR2 are SGHAT and FQNNGV. The CDR3 has 15 amino acids.